The 19 T cell receptor beta chains below all came from one sample that was sequenced in a study of cytomegalovirus exposure and HLA in healthy donors. PCR involved 60 Vbeta and 13 Jbeta primers. Generated by immunoSEQ multiplex PCR, the TCRdb table keeps only in-frame clones and is missing some. The sample contains over 95,000 clones, over 65% of which appear only once. The sequencing input was PBMCs. Receptors originate from a man aged 35-49 years in good health and CMV-seronegative.

The V gene is TRBV11-2, the J gene TRBJ1-1, with D maybe TRBD1 (6 bases). V was cut by 4 bases and J by 0 bases, with 6 bases left in between. Germline CDR1 SGHAT, CDR2 FQNNGV. The CDR3 totals 13 residues. Written as DNA, the CDR3 is TGTGCCAGCAGCTGGACAGTGAACACTGAAGCTTTCTTT. Encoded protein: CASSWTVNTEAFF. Together with reference TRBV11-2 and TRBJ1-1, the CDR3 gives the full variable domain: EAGVAQSPRYKIIEKRQSVAFWCNPISGHATLYWYQQILGQGPKLLIQFQNNGVVDDSQLPKDRFSAERLKGVDSTLKIQPAKLEDSAVYLCASSWTVNTEAFFGQGTRLTVV.

This chain links TRBV30 with TRBJ2-3, with TRBD2 matching over 8 bases. The trim removed 0 bases at V and 3 bases at J, leaving 2 bases unmatched. The CDR3 totals 14 residues. Germline V gene lookup returns CDR1 GTSNPN and CDR2 SVGIG (reference sequence). CDR3 protein: CAWSVASGTDTQYF. In DNA, the CDR3 is TGTGCCTGGAGTGTAGCTAGCGGGACAGATACGCAGTATTTT. Drawing the rest from reference TRBV30 and TRBJ2-3, the complete variable domain is SQTIHQWPATLVQPVGSPLSLECTVEGTSNPNLYWYRQAAGRGLQLLFYSVGIGQISSEVPQNLSASRPQDRQFILSSKKLLLSDSGFYLCAWSVASGTDTQYFGPGTRLTVL.

This clone was observed a handful of times. V usage is TRBV28 and J usage is TRBJ1-5, with 12 bases identical to TRBD1. V trimming: 4 bases; J trimming: 7 bases; junction bases outside the gene matches: 5. The germline CDR1 and CDR2 sequences are MDHEN and SYDVKM. The CDR3 has 15 amino acids. The CDR3 spells CASSWGQGAGQPQHF. CDR3 DNA: TGTGCCAGCAGTTGGGGACAGGGGGCCGGCCAGCCCCAGCATTTT.

V gene TRBV5-6 combines with J gene TRBJ2-1; 14 nucleotides line up with TRBD2. V trimming: 0 bases; J trimming: 8 bases; junction bases outside the gene matches: 7. This CDR3 spans 17 amino acids. The germline V gene has CDR1 SGHDT and CDR2 YYEEEE. CDR3 region: CASSLVWTSGGKDEQFF. In DNA form, the CDR3 reads TGTGCCAGCAGCTTGGTCTGGACTAGCGGGGGGAAGGATGAGCAGTTCTTC.

The V and J genes are TRBV5-1 and TRBJ2-3, with 11 bases matching TRBD2. The length of the CDR3 is 16 residues. The V and J ends lost 2 bases and 4 bases, in that order; junction bases with no gene match: 6. Germline assignment: CDR1 SGHRS and CDR2 YFSETQ. The CDR3 here is CASSFRSGRGADTQYF. The CDR3 nucleotides are TGCGCCAGCAGCTTTCGTAGCGGGAGGGGTGCAGATACGCAGTATTTT.

The genes are TRBV30 and TRBJ2-1; weak D call: TRBD1 (5 bases). Germline CDR1 GTSNPN, CDR2 SVGIG (reference sequence). CDR3 length: 16 amino acids. Trimming left V 1 base short and J 0 bases short, with 13 bases between. The CDR3 sequence: CAWSDAGRVSYNEQFF. CDR3 DNA: TGTGCCTGGAGTGATGCAGGGCGAGTCTCCTACAATGAGCAGTTCTTC.

The chain employs TRBV6-5 and TRBJ1-1; 9 bases fit TRBD1. The CDR3 length is 15 residues. In germline, CDR1 is MNHEY, CDR2 SVGAGI. The trim removed 5 bases at V and 1 base at J, leaving 5 bases unmatched. The CDR3 reads CASSRKGQGNTEAFF. CDR3 DNA sequence: TGTGCCAGCAGTCGTAAGGGACAGGGGAACACTGAAGCTTTCTTT.

CDR3 amino acids: CASSDVNSNQPQHF. The CDR3 DNA follows: TGTGCCAGCAGTGACGTGAACTCCAATCAGCCCCAGCATTTT. The rearrangement joins TRBV2 to TRBJ1-5; D unclear. Germline V gene data show CDR1 as SNHLY and CDR2 as FYNNEI. The V end was cut by 3 bases, the J end by 3 bases, with 9 bases between. This CDR3 spans 14 amino acids.

In the case of this clone: Germline is not matched at one junction end, which may reflect a read error. CDR3 amino acids: CSSSLINTEAFF. CDR3 nucleotides: TGTTCCAGCAGCTTAATAAACACTGAAGCTTTCTTT. J is TRBJ1-1 and V is TRBV7-9, with no clear D. The CDR3 is 12 amino acids. Germline loops: CDR1 SEHNR, CDR2 FQNEAQ (reference sequence).

The V gene is TRBV15, the J gene TRBJ2-3; perhaps TRBD1 as D (5 bases). V lost 2 bases and J 2 bases, leaving 8 bases between the germline ends. This CDR3 has 14 residues. CDR1 LNHNV and CDR2 YYDKDF come from the germline V gene (reference sequence). The CDR3 loop reads CATSRIRVTDTQYF. Written as DNA, the CDR3 is TGTGCCACCAGCAGAATCAGGGTCACAGATACGCAGTATTTT.

The sample holds a few counts of this clone. The chain is built from TRBV6-4 and TRBJ2-2; 8 bases agree with TRBD2. The CDR3 loop spans 14 amino acids. V gave up 7 bases and J gave up 3 bases; unmatched junction bases: 4. Germline V CDR1 and CDR2: MRHNA, SNTAGT. The CDR3 DNA reads as TGTGCCAGCAAAGCGGGAGCAGACACCGGGGAGCTGTTTTTT. This sequence encodes CASKAGADTGELFF.

The gene calls are TRBV11-3 and TRBJ2-1; 14 bases fit TRBD2. CDR1 is SGHNT and CDR2 is YENEEA in the germline V gene. This CDR3 region has 15 residues. J gave up 8 bases and V 4 bases, and 4 bases lay outside the gene matches. The CDR3 protein is CASSSGLAGVDEQFF. The CDR3 DNA sequence: TGTGCCAGCAGCTCGGGACTAGCGGGAGTCGATGAGCAGTTCTTC.

The chain carries TRBV19 and TRBJ2-6; D might be TRBD1 (7 bases). Trimming took off 7 bases at V and 0 bases at J, with 16 bases between the two ends. The CDR3 is 17 amino acids. Germline V gene data show CDR1 as LNHDA and CDR2 as SQIVND (reference sequence). The CDR3: CASNGGGHNSGANVLTF. DNA for the CDR3: TGTGCCAGTAATGGAGGGGGCCATAACTCTGGGGCCAACGTCCTGACTTTC.

CDR3 region: CASSPNQGANQPQHF. The CDR3 bases are TGTGCCAGCAGCCCAAATCAGGGGGCGAATCAGCCCCAGCATTTT. J is TRBJ1-5 and V is TRBV7-8; 8 bases agree with TRBD1. The CDR3 contains 15 residues. Germline assignment: CDR1 SGHVS and CDR2 FQNEAQ. V trimming: 5 bases; J trimming: 4 bases; junction bases outside the gene matches: 7.

This clone was counted between two and nine times. This chain connects TRBV6-1 to TRBJ2-1; 9 nucleotides align to TRBD1. CDR1 MNHNS and CDR2 SASEGT come from the germline V gene. The CDR3 is made up of 15 amino acids. Trimming at V came to 4 bases and at J to 5 bases, leaving 6 bases not matched to a gene. CDR3 DNA sequence: TGTGCCAGCAGTGGCCGGGACAGGGTAAACAATGAGCAGTTCTTC. It encodes CASSGRDRVNNEQFF.

This clone was picked up one time. V is TRBV2 and J is TRBJ1-2; TRBD1 matches at 11 bases. CDR3 length equals 18 residues. The junction had 10 bases not matched to a gene; V was cut back by 3 bases and J by 1 base. The germline V gene encodes CDR1 SNHLY and CDR2 FYNNEI. CDR3 sequence reads: CASSDKPWDRGINYGYTF. The CDR3 coding sequence is TGTGCCAGCAGTGACAAGCCTTGGGACAGGGGGATTAACTATGGCTACACCTTC.

V gene TRBV19 combines with J gene TRBJ1-1; D may be TRBD1 (6 bases). The V end lost 7 bases, the J end lost 4 bases, and 10 bases lay between the germline ends. In germline, CDR1 is LNHDA, CDR2 SQIVND (reference sequence). The CDR3 consists of 12 residues. The CDR3 bases are TGTGCCAGTAAACAGGGTTTCACTGAAGCTTTCTTT. Translation: CASKQGFTEAFF.

The genes are TRBV28 and TRBJ2-7; D call uncertain. The length of the CDR3 is 15 residues. From germline, CDR1 is MDHEN and CDR2 SYDVKM. Trimming took off 6 bases at V and 1 base at J, with 16 bases between the two ends. This chain's CDR3 is CASRKIGWLSYEQYF. As DNA, the CDR3 is TGTGCCAGCAGAAAGATCGGGTGGTTATCCTACGAGCAGTACTTC.

V gene TRBV18 combines with J gene TRBJ1-1, with D tentatively TRBD1 (5 bases). Germline V gene sequence: CDR1 KGHSH, CDR2 LQKENI. V was cut by 6 bases and J by 2 bases, with 10 bases left in between. This CDR3 spans 13 amino acids. The CDR3 DNA follows: TGTGCCAGCTCCGGGGGGGGAAACACTGAAGCTTTCTTT. It encodes CASSGGGNTEAFF.